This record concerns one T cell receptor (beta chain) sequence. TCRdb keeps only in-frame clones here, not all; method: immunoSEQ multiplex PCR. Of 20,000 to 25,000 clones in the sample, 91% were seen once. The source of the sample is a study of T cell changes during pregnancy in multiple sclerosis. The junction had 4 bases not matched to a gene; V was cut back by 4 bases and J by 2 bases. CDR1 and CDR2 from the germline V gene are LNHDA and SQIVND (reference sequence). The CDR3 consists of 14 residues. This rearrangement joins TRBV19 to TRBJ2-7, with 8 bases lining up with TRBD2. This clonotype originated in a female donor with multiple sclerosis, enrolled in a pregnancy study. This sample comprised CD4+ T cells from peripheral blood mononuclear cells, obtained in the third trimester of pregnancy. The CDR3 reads CASSTRGGPYEQYF. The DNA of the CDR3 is TGTGCCAGTAGTACCCGGGGGGGACCCTACGAGCAGTACTTC.